This TCR beta chain was identified during a study of human T cells and chemical hapten exposure (dated by TCRdb to the early 2020s). Regarding the research as a whole: For sensitization, 2% DPC in acetone was applied to a 2 cm by 2 cm area of upper inner arm skin. Throughout the roughly 23-week study period, patients were also given weekly therapeutic DPC doses on the scalp. Patch testing on the upper back used Finn chambers containing 0.01% DPC, with scoring done after 6 days according to International Contact Dermatitis Research Group standards. The patient cohort, mostly female, included alopecia areata with under or over 50% scalp involvement, alopecia totalis and alopecia universalis. The libraries were sequenced as a pool, and the TCR yield per sample differed mostly because of small variations in library volumes within the pool. This study followed changes in the peripheral blood TCR repertoire in vivo during primary and secondary sensitization of alopecia patients to the hapten diphenylcyclopropenone (DPC). Blood samples were taken from patients before sensitization (week 0) and at 2, 6 and about 24 weeks after DPC sensitization. Around 30 alopecia patients provided blood for TCR sequencing at one to four time points (pre-sensitization, 2, 6 and 24 weeks). The paper's findings and limits, for the study overall: Repeated subsampling changed both the strength of the expansion versus patch-test correlation and the threshold at which that correlation became significant. The number of TCRs above 1 in 1000 frequency did not change with DPC sensitization; there was no evidence of global repertoire structure alterations. Because every patient had alopecia, a presumed autoimmune disease, the patients' immune response might differ from that of healthy individuals. Compared with pre-sensitization or healthy control sets, expanded TCRs formed significantly more large CDR3 similarity clusters, which is consistent with antigen-driven responses. The number of PT1 expanded TCRs positively correlated with patch test score, significant at thresholds 8, 16 and 32 but not 4.

The meaning of the sample's time point label: patch test 1, 2 weeks after DPC sensitization. Per the publication, the treatment or condition label means: therapeutic diphenylcyclopropenone sensitization with weekly scalp DPC. At every patch-test visit, the blood draw took place before the patch test was put on. To be eligible, patients had to be aged 18 to 70, diagnosed with alopecia and judged suitable for DPC therapy, while pregnant patients were excluded. Total RNA was isolated from unfractionated whole blood collected in Tempus Blood RNA tubes. The library was obtained by RACE. Sequencer: NextSeq 500. During library preparation, unique molecular identifiers were attached to individual cDNA molecules so that TCRs could be counted in a quantitative, reproducible way. From each blood RNA sample, both TCR alpha and TCR beta chains were sequenced. On the study's bioinformatics: A median of around 100,000 TCRs per sample was observed, with a range of about 23,224 to 690,600. V, J and CDR3 annotation of the TCR reads was performed with the Decombinator software suite. For PS versus PT1 abundance plots, all samples were subsampled to the same number of TCRs (28,000). TCRs were defined as expanded if absent before sensitization and observed at least eight times at the 2-week time point. The raw public data were reprocessed by TCRdb itself: fastp quality trimming at Q25, MiXCR clonotype calling, in-frame beta chains only. Each CDR3 protein gets just one entry, which takes the most common genes and DNA from the rows behind it. The authors' filters were not applied to this entry. The sample table shows more than 150,000 distinct CDR3 sequences, and around 15% are seen once. The ten top clones hold approximately 1.5% of the sample.

For this chain, trimming is 0 bases at the V end and 5 bases at the J end, and the number of junction bases without a gene match is 7. The germline V gene (reference sequence) provides CDR1 LGHDT and CDR2 YNNKEL. Spanning cysteine to phenylalanine, the CDR3 consists of 17 amino acids. The entry retains the CDR3 DNA only, 51 bases that are in frame from base 1. As for this clonotype: Its binding antigen is unknown. Base qualities are not at hand, and no much larger clone is one base apart.

The receptor chain draws on TRBV3-1 and TRBJ1-6, and 7 bases in between align with TRBD1. The sequenced sample was whole blood, obtained in connection with sensitization to the hapten diphenylcyclopropenone (DPC). The receptor comes from a woman in her twenties or thirties with alopecia areata. Some clones in this sample may be carry-over from other donors' samples. The CDR3 region reads CASSQDRGGGHNSPLHF. In nucleotide form, the sequence is TGTGCCAGCAGCCAAGATCGTGGAGGGGGCCATAATTCACCCCTCCACTTT.